The 11 T cell receptor beta chains given below trace back to one sample, sequenced in a study of blood T cell repertoires in COVID-19. TCRdb's table, derived via immunoSEQ multiplex PCR, lists solely in-frame clones and lacks some. The table shows fewer than 300,000 clones, with about 91% occurring only once. Specimen: PBMCs or T cells enriched from blood (not recorded which). The receptor source for this set is a woman aged 40 to 50 with acute COVID-19.

The chain couples TRBV5-4 to TRBJ2-5; 11 nucleotides line up with TRBD2. Trimming took 0 bases from V and 3 from J; bases not matched to a gene: 1. The CDR3 contains 15 residues. The germline CDR1 and CDR2 sequences are SGHNT and YYREEE (reference sequence). In DNA, the CDR3 is TGTGCCAGCAGCTTGGCACTAGCGGGAGAAGAGACCCAGTACTTC. This translates into CASSLALAGEETQYF.

A single count supports this clone. This rearrangement joins TRBV10-3 to TRBJ1-5; D is possibly TRBD1 (5 bases). With 3 bases removed from V and 5 bases from J, the gap between germline ends came to 11 bases. This CDR3 contains 14 residues. Germline assignment: CDR1 ENHRY and CDR2 SYGVKD. Here the CDR3 reads CAISDQGGDQPQHF. DNA for the CDR3: TGTGCCATCAGTGATCAGGGTGGTGATCAGCCCCAGCATTTT.

The V gene is TRBV28, the J gene TRBJ1-1, with a possible D match to TRBD1 (5 bases). The V end was cut by 1 base, the J end by 6 bases, with 9 bases between. The CDR3 has 13 amino acids. CDR1 is MDHEN, CDR2 SYDVKM, per germline. The CDR3 here is CASSLFQGSEAFF. The CDR3, as DNA: TGTGCCAGCAGTTTATTTCAGGGTTCTGAAGCTTTCTTT.

The chain carries TRBV28 and TRBJ2-4; 12 positions match TRBD1. There are 19 residues in the CDR3. V shed 6 bases and J 3 bases; nucleotides not matched to a gene: 15. Germline CDR1 and CDR2: MDHEN and SYDVKM. CDR3 sequence (DNA): TGTGCCAGCAGCCACCGGGACAGGGGGCGAGTAGGGAACAAAAACATTCAGTACTTC. The encoded protein is CASSHRDRGRVGNKNIQYF.

The chain links TRBV18 to TRBJ1-4; D uncertain. This CDR3 has 15 amino acids. Trimming removed 4 bases at V and 4 bases at J, with 13 bases between. Germline V gives CDR1 KGHSH, CDR2 LQKENI. CDR3 in DNA: TGTGCCAGCTCACTACTCGAGGGAAATAATGAAAAACTGTTTTTT. Its translation: CASSLLEGNNEKLFF.

The gene calls are TRBV4-1 and TRBJ1-1; the D gene is possibly TRBD1 (6 bases). CDR3 length: 15 amino acids. Germline CDR1 and CDR2: MGHRA and YSYEKL. The V and J ends lost 3 bases and 2 bases respectively, with 13 bases between them. The CDR3 DNA is TGCGCCAGCAGCCAGGTTGACAGGCTAAACACTGAAGCTTTCTTT. Translation: CASSQVDRLNTEAFF.

This clone came up a few times. The J gene is TRBJ2-3, the V gene TRBV10-3, with D unresolved. Germline CDR1 is ENHRY and CDR2 is SYGVKD. V dropped 10 bases and J dropped 5 bases, with 16 bases sitting between them. The CDR3 loop spans 13 amino acids. For the CDR3, the DNA is TGTGCCACCTCAGCCGCGGTGGAAGATACGCAGTATTTT. Encoded protein: CATSAAVEDTQYF.

About this clone itself: Other DNA sequences in the sample encode the same CDR3. This rearrangement joins TRBV19 to TRBJ1-5; perhaps TRBD1 as D (5 bases). CDR3 length equals 13 residues. Germline V gene sequence: CDR1 LNHDA, CDR2 SQIVND (reference sequence). V was shortened by 6 bases and J by 5 bases, with 11 bases between the two germline ends. The CDR3 DNA sequence: TGTGCCAGTAGCCGGACGGGGGATCAGCCCCAGCATTTT. It translates to CASSRTGDQPQHF.

The rearrangement links TRBV9 to TRBJ2-1; D gene ambiguous. V dropped 0 bases and J dropped 5 bases, with 12 bases sitting between them. The CDR3 is 15 residues long. The germline V gene has CDR1 SGDLS and CDR2 YYNGEE. For the CDR3, the DNA is TGTGCCAGCAGCGTAGGAGGCACTGTCCACAATGAGCAGTTCTTC. Protein product: CASSVGGTVHNEQFF. The whole variable domain, remainder taken from reference TRBV9 and TRBJ2-1, is DSGVTQTPKHLITATGQRVTLRCSPRSGDLSVYWYQQSLDQGLQFLIQYYNGEERAKGNILERFSAQQFPDLHSELNLSSLELGDSALYFCASSVGGTVHNEQFFGPGTRLTVL.

This chain links TRBV18 with TRBJ2-1; D possibly corresponds to TRBD2 (5 bases). Trimming pared 2 bases from V and 13 bases from J, leaving 18 bases between. The CDR3 is 14 residues long. CDR1 and CDR2 (germline): KGHSH, LQKENI. The CDR3 sequence is CASSPGLAEGKQFF. The CDR3 DNA sequence: TGTGCCAGCTCACCAGGGCTAGCAGAAGGAAAACAGTTCTTC.

The chain couples TRBV3-1 (or the pseudogene TRBV3-2) to TRBJ1-1; D might be TRBD1 (6 bases). Looked up from germline, CDR1 is LGHDT and CDR2 is YNNKEL (reference sequence). The CDR3 consists of 15 residues. Trimming took 5 bases from V and 2 from J, leaving 15 bases between them. CDR3 sequence: CASSWKGGGNTEAFF. The CDR3 DNA is TGTGCCAGCAGCTGGAAAGGGGGGGGAAACACTGAAGCTTTCTTT.